What follows are 14 T cell receptor beta chains derived from one specimen sequenced in a study of T cell repertoires in cytomegalovirus infection. TCRdb re-called the reads through MiXCR, storing one row per CDR3 protein. The data contain some 700,000 distinct CDR3 sequences, 30% to 40% of them singletons. These receptors lack a known antigen. The starting material was cultured PBMCs, obtained from culture after CMV antigen stimulation. The receptors were sampled from a human donor in good health (CMV status not recorded). Some clones in this sample may be carry-over from other donors' samples.

This clonotype was recorded at least ten times. The chain uses TRBV7-6 and TRBJ2-2, with D perhaps matching TRBD2 (5 bases). Trimming removed 5 bases at V and 0 bases at J, with 19 bases between. CDR1 is SGHVS, CDR2 FNYEAQ, per germline. This CDR3 has 18 residues. CDR3 residues: CASSPSSRRNANTGELFF. The CDR3 DNA is TGTGCCAGCAGCCCCAGTTCTCGGAGGAACGCGAACACCGGGGAGCTGTTTTTT.

This clonotype was counted a few times. The chain recombines TRBV2 with TRBJ1-2, with TRBD1 matching over 12 bases. Per the germline V gene, CDR1 is SNHLY and CDR2 is FYNNEI. The CDR3 totals 17 residues. V was pared by 5 bases and J by 1 base, with 8 bases of the junction left unmatched. The chain's CDR3 is CASSKGQGAAYNYGYTF. CDR3 DNA sequence: TGTGCCAGCAGTAAGGGACAGGGGGCTGCCTATAACTATGGCTACACCTTC.

This clonotype was picked up a small number of times. The V and J genes are TRBV7-2 and TRBJ2-3; D is ambiguous. V lost 0 bases and J 6 bases, leaving 7 bases between the germline ends. Germline CDR1 SGHTA, CDR2 FQGNSA. The CDR3 length is 13 residues. The CDR3 nucleotides are TGTGCCAGCAGCTTAGCGGGCTGGGATACGCAGTATTTT. It specifies CASSLAGWDTQYF.

The chain combines TRBV29-1 with TRBJ2-1, with TRBD2 matching over 8 bases. The germline V gene encodes CDR1 SQVTM and CDR2 ANQGSEA. V trimming: 7 bases; J trimming: 6 bases; junction bases outside the gene matches: 11. The CDR3 length is 14 residues. The CDR3 is CSGNPGLVANEQFF. Here the CDR3 DNA reads TGCAGCGGTAATCCGGGACTAGTTGCCAATGAGCAGTTCTTC.

This clonotype appeared a few times. The chain employs TRBV4-3 and TRBJ2-3; tentatively, D is TRBD2 (6 bases). The CDR3 totals 15 residues. The V gene's germline CDR1 is LGHNA and CDR2 YSLEER. Trimming pared 0 bases from V and 2 bases from J, leaving 9 bases between. The CDR3 nucleotides read TGCGCCAGCAGCCAAGATGGCGGGAACACAGATACGCAGTATTTT. Amino acid sequence: CASSQDGGNTDTQYF.

The chain employs TRBV11-2 and TRBJ1-1; 7 nucleotides align to TRBD1. Germline lookup yields CDR1 SGHAT and CDR2 FQNNGV. The CDR3 runs to 14 residues. The V gene end was trimmed by 7 bases and the J gene end by 5 bases; junction bases not matched to a gene: 10. As DNA, the CDR3 is TGTGCCAGCACCCTTACAGGGGCTAAAACTGAAGCTTTCTTT. Translation: CASTLTGAKTEAFF.

The chain carries TRBV7-6 and TRBJ1-1, with TRBD1 matching over 7 bases. CDR3 length equals 15 residues. Germline-derived CDR1 and CDR2 are SGHVS and FNYEAQ. V lost 0 bases, J lost 6 bases, and 7 bases stayed unmatched. In DNA form, the CDR3 reads TGTGCCAGCAGCTTAGCAGGGGGCCGGGGGTCTGAAGCTTTCTTT. It yields the protein CASSLAGGRGSEAFF.

The V and J genes are TRBV7-6 and TRBJ2-1; no clear D gene. Germline V gene sequence: CDR1 SGHVS, CDR2 FNYEAQ. This CDR3 has 13 amino acids. V gave up 5 bases and J gave up 7 bases, with 12 bases separating them. CDR3 coding DNA: TGTGCCAGCAGCCGTCAAGAGTGGAATGAGCAGTTCTTC. It yields the protein CASSRQEWNEQFF.

In this sample, this clonotype turned up a few times. This chain connects TRBV4-3 to TRBJ2-3, with TRBD2 matching 8 bases. The CDR3 is made up of 15 amino acids. Germline lookup yields CDR1 LGHNA and CDR2 YSLEER. J lost 1 base, V lost 2 bases, and 2 bases had no gene match. The CDR3 region has the DNA TGCGCCAGCAGCCAACAGACTAGCGGCACAGATACGCAGTATTTT. Its protein product is CASSQQTSGTDTQYF.

This chain links TRBV20-1 with TRBJ1-1, with 9 nucleotides matching TRBD1. Germline V gives CDR1 DFQATT, CDR2 SNEGSKA (reference sequence). V was pared by 3 bases and J by 1 base, with 6 bases of the junction left unmatched. The CDR3 has 15 residues. CDR3 residues: CSASPGTGTNTEAFF. CDR3 DNA: TGCAGTGCTAGTCCGGGGACAGGGACGAACACTGAAGCTTTCTTT.

V is TRBV12-3 or TRBV12-4 and J is TRBJ2-7; D possibly corresponds to TRBD2 (7 bases). There are 15 residues in the CDR3. Trimming cost V 5 bases and J 5 bases, with 19 bases left between them. Here the CDR3 reads CASSLSGAQGHEQYF. In nucleotides, the CDR3 is TGTGCCAGCAGTCTCAGCGGGGCACAGGGTCACGAGCAGTACTTC.

This chain connects TRBV24-1 to TRBJ2-2; weak D call: TRBD1 (6 bases). The V end lost 3 bases, the J end lost 4 bases, and 14 bases lay between the germline ends. The CDR3 loop spans 16 amino acids. CDR1 is KGHDR and CDR2 is SFDVKD in the germline V gene. DNA of the CDR3: TGTGCCACCAGTGATAACTCCCGGGACATCACCGGGGAGCTGTTTTTT. It specifies CATSDNSRDITGELFF.

The rearrangement joins TRBV20-1 to TRBJ2-3, with 9 positions matching TRBD1. Germline CDR1 is DFQATT and CDR2 is SNEGSKA (reference sequence). The trim removed 5 bases at V and 6 bases at J, leaving 12 bases unmatched. CDR3 size: 15 residues. CDR3: CSAPGQGLMWDTQYF. The DNA of the CDR3 is TGCAGTGCTCCTGGACAGGGGCTTATGTGGGATACGCAGTATTTT.

This clonotype has a handful of counts. The J gene is TRBJ2-1, the V gene TRBV11-2; TRBD1 aligns across 11 bases. This CDR3 comprises 16 residues. Looked up from germline, CDR1 is SGHAT and CDR2 is FQNNGV. J was trimmed by 4 bases and V by 4 bases; bases with no gene match: 6. CDR3 bases: TGTGCCAGCAGCTGGCTCGGGACAGGGGGGTACAATGAGCAGTTCTTC. This codes for CASSWLGTGGYNEQFF.